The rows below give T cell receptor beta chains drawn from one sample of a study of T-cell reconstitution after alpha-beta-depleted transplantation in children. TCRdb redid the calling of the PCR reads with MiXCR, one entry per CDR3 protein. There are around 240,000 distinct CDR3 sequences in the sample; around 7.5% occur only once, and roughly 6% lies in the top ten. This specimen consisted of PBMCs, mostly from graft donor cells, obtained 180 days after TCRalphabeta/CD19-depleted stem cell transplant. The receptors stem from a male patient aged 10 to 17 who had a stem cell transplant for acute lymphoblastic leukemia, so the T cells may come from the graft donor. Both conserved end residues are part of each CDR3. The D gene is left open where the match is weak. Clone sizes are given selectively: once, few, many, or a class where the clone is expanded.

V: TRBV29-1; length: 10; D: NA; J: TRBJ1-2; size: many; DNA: TGCAGCCCGAGGACACATGGCTACACCTTC; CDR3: CSPRTHGYTF
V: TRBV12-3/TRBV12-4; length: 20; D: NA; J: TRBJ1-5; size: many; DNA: TGTGCCAGCAGTTTAAGGTCTGGATTAGGGGGAAGGAGTAGCAATCAGCCCCAGCATTTT; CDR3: CASSLRSGLGGRSSNQPQHF
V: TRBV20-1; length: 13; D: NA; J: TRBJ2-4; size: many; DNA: TGCAGTGCGAGAGGGATAGCCAAAAACATTCAGTACTTC; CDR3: CSARGIAKNIQYF
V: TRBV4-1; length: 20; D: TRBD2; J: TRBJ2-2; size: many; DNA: TGCGCCAGCAGCCTATACCGGGCTAGGGCTAGCGGGAGTGCCACCGGGGAGCTGTTTTTT; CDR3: CASSLYRARASGSATGELFF
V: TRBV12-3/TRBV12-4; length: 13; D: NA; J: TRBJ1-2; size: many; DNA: TGTGCCAGCAGTTTAACCAGGAAAATTGGCTACACCTTC; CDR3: CASSLTRKIGYTF
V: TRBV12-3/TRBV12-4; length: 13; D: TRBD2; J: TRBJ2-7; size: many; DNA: TGTGCCAGCAGACTAGCGGCTTCCTACGAGCAGTACTTC; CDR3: CASRLAASYEQYF
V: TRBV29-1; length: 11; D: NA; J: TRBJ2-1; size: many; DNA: TGCAGCGTCCCCAGGAGAAATGAGCAGTTCTTC; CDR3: CSVPRRNEQFF
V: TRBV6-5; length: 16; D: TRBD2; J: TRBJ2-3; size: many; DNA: TGTGCCAGCAGTTACCCCGGGGGGGCGGAAACAGATACGCAGTATTTT; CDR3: CASSYPGGAETDTQYF
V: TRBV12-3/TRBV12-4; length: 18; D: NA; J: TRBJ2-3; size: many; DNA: TGTGCCAGCACCCCGCGAATCCAGACACGCAATCTCCTAGATACGCAGTATTTT; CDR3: CASTPRIQTRNLLDTQYF
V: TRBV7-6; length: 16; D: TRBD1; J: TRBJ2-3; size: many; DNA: TGTGCCAGCAGCTTAGGGGGCACAGGGGCGGCAGATACGCAGTATTTT; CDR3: CASSLGGTGAADTQYF
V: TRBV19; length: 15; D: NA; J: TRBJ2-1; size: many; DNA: TGTGCCAGTAGTTGGGGACTTCCGTCCTACAATGAGCAGTTCTTC; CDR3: CASSWGLPSYNEQFF
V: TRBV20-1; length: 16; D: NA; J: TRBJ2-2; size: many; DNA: TGCAGTGCTAGAGATCCAGGGCACCGTAACACCGGGGAGCTGTTTTTT; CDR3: CSARDPGHRNTGELFF
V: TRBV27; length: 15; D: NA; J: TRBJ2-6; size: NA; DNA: TGTGCCAGCAGACCAAAATCCTCTGGGGCCAACGTCCTGACTTTC; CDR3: CASRPKSSGANVLTF
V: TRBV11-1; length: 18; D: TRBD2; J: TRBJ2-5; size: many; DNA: TGTGCCAGCAGCCCACCCCAGGCTAGCGGAGGCCAAGGGGAGACCCAGTACTTC; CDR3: CASSPPQASGGQGETQYF
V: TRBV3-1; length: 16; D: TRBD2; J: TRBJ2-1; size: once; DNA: TGTGCCACCTGCCAATTTCAAGCGGGGGCCCCCAATGAGCAGTTCTTC; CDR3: CATCQFQAGAPNEQFF
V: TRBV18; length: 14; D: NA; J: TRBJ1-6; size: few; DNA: TGTGCCAGCTCACCGGGACGGATTAATTCACCCCTCCACTTT; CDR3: CASSPGRINSPLHF
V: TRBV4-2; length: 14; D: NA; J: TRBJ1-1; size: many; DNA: TGTGCCAGCAGCCAACGCCAGGGCGGCACTGAAGCTTTCTTT; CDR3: CASSQRQGGTEAFF
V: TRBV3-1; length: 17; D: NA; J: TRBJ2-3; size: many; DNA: TGTGCCAGCAGCCAAGAAACTTGGCCACTCCCAACAGATACGCAGTATTTT; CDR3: CASSQETWPLPTDTQYF
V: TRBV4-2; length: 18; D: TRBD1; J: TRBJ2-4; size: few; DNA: TGTGCCAGCAGCCAAGAGAGGGGGCAGGTTTTAGCCAAAAACATTCAGTACTTC; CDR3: CASSQERGQVLAKNIQYF
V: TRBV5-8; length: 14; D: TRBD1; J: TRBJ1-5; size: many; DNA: TGTGCCAGCAGCGGAGGGACAGGGGGGCAGCCCCAGCATTTT; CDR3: CASSGGTGGQPQHF
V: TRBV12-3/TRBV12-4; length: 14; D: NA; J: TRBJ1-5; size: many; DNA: TGTGCCAGCAGTTTAGCGGGGGGGGGACAGCCCCAGCATTTT; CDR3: CASSLAGGGQPQHF
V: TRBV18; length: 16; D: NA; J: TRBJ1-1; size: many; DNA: TGTGCCAGCTCACCCCACCCCCACTCTCAAGGGTATGAAGCTTTCTTT; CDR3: CASSPHPHSQGYEAFF
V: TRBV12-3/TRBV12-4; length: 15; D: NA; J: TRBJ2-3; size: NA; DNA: TGTGCCAGCAGTTTAATGGGGGGCGCGGCAGATACGCAGTATTTT; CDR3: CASSLMGGAADTQYF
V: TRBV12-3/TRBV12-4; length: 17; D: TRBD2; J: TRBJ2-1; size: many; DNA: TGTGCCAGCAAATCCGCCTTAAGCGGGAGGGCCGTTGGTGAGCAGTTCTTC; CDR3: CASKSALSGRAVGEQFF
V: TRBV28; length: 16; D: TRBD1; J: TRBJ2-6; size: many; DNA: TGTGCCAGCAGCCTTCAGACAGGGTCTGGGGCCAACGTCCTGACTTTC; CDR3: CASSLQTGSGANVLTF
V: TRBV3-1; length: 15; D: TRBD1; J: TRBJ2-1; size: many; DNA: TGTGCCAGCAGCCGCAACGGACGGGACAGGGGGCATCAGTTCTTC; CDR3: CASSRNGRDRGHQFF
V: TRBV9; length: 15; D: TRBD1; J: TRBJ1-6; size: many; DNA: TGTGCCAGCAGCGTAGGGACAGGGGATAATTCACCCCTCCACTTT; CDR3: CASSVGTGDNSPLHF
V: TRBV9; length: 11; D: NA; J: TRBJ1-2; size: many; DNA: TGTGCCAGCTTGGGGGGCTATGGCTACACCTTC; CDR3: CASLGGYGYTF
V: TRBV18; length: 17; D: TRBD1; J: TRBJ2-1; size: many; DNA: TGTGCCAGCTCACCGTCACAGGGGAAGGTGTCCTACAATGAGCAGTTCTTC; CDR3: CASSPSQGKVSYNEQFF
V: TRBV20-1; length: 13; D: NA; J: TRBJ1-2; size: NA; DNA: TGCAGTGTCCCGAACGGGAGGGGGGATGGCTACCCCTTC; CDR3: CSVPNGRGDGYPF
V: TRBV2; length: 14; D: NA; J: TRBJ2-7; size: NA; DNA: TGTGCCAGCAGTGCAGGACTTCACTCCTACGAGCAGTACTTC; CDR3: CASSAGLHSYEQYF
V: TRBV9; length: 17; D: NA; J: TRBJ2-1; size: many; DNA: TGTGCCAGCAGCGTAGGTATAACTTCCAGCTCCTACAATGAGCAGTTCTTC; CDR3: CASSVGITSSSYNEQFF
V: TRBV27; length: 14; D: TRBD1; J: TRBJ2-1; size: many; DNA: TGTGCCAGCAGACGACAGGGGTCTTACAATGAGCAGTTCTTC; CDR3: CASRRQGSYNEQFF
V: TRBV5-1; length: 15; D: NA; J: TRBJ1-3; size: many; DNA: TGCGCCAGCAGCTTGGCCCTGGATTCTGGAAACACCATATATTTT; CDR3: CASSLALDSGNTIYF
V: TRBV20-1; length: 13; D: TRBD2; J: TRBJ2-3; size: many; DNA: TGCAGTGAACTAGCGGGGGGAACAGATACGCAGTATTTT; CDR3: CSELAGGTDTQYF
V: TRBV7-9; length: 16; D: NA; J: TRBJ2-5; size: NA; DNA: TGTGCCAGCAGCTTGGACCAATCGGCGGTGAAAGAGACCCAGTACTTC; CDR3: CASSLDQSAVKETQYF
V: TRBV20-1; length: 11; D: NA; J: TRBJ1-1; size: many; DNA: TGCAGTGCTAGCGACTACACTGAAGCTTTCTTT; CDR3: CSASDYTEAFF
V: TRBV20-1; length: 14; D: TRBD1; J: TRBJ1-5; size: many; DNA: TGCAGTGCTAGAGATGCAGGGGGAGATAAGCCCCAGCATTTT; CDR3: CSARDAGGDKPQHF
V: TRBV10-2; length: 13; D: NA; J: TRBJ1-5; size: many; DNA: TGCGCCAGCAGTGAGGGGGTTAATCAGCCCCAGCATTTT; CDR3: CASSEGVNQPQHF
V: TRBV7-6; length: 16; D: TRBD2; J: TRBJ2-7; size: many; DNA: TGTGCCAGCAGCCCCCGGCGAACTAGCGGGGTCTACGAGCAGTACTTC; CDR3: CASSPRRTSGVYEQYF
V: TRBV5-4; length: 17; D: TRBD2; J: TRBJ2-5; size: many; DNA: TGTGCCAGCAGCTCACCCTTGGGACTAGCGGGAGCAGAGACCCAGTACTTC; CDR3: CASSSPLGLAGAETQYF
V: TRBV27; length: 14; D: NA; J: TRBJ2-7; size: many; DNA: TGTGCCAGCCGCGAGGCCTTCCCCTCCTACGAGCAGTACTTC; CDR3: CASREAFPSYEQYF
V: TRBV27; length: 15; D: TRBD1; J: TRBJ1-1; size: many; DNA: TGTGCCAGCAGGAATGGACAGGTGATGAACACTGAAGCTTTCTTT; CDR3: CASRNGQVMNTEAFF
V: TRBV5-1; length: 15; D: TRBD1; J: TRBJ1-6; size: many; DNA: TGCGCCAGCAGCCGCTCGGGACAGGGGGCCTCACCCCTCCACTTT; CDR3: CASSRSGQGASPLHF
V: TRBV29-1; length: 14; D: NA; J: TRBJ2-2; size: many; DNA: TGCAGCGTTCGTTCCGGGTTCGGGACCGGGGAGCTGTTTTTT; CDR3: CSVRSGFGTGELFF
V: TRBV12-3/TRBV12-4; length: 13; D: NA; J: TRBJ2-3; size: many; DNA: TGTGCCAGCAGCCAACTAATCACAGATACGCAGTATTTT; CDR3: CASSQLITDTQYF
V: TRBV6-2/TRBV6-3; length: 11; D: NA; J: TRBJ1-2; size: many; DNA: TGTGCCAGCAGTTACGGTGGAAGGTACACCTTC; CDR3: CASSYGGRYTF
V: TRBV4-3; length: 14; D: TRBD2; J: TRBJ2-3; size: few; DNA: TGCGCCAGCAGCCAAGCTGGGGGGGGGGGTACGCAGTATTTT; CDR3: CASSQAGGGGTQYF